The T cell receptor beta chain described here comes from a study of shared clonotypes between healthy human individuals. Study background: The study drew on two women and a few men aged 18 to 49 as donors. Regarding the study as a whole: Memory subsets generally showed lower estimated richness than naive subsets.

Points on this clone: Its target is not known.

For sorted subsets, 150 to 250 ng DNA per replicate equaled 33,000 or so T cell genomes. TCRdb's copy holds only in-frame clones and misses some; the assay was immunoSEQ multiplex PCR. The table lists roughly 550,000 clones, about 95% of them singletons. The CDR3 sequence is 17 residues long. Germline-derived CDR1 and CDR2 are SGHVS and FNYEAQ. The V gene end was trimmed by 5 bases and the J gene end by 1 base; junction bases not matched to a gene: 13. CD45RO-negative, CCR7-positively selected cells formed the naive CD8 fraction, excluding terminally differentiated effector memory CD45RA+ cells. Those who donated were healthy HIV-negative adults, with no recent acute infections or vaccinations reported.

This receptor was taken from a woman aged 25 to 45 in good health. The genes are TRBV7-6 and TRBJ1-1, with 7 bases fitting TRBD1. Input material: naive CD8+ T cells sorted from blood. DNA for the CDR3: TGTGCCAGCAGCCCTTCACGGACAGGAGCCGAGAACACTGAAGCTTTCTTT. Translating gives CASSPSRTGAENTEAFF. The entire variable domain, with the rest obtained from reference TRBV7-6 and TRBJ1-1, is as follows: GAGVSQSPRYKVTKRGQDVALRCDPISGHVSLYWYRQALGQGPEFLTYFNYEAQQDKSGLPNDRFSAERPEGSISTLTIQRTEQRDSAMYRCASSPSRTGAENTEAFFGQGTRLTVV.